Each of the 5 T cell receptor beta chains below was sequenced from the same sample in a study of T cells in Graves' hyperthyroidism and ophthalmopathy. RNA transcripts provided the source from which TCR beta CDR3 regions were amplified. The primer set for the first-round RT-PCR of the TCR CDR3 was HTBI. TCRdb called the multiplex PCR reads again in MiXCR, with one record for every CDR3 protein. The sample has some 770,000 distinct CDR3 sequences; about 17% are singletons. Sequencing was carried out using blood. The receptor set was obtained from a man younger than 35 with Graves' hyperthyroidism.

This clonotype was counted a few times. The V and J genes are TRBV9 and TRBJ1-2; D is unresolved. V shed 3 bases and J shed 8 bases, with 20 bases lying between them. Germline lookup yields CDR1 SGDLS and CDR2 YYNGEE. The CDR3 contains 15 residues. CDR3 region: CASSGRPATKGGYTF. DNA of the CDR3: TGTGCCAGCAGCGGGAGACCAGCCACCAAAGGGGGCTACACCTTC.

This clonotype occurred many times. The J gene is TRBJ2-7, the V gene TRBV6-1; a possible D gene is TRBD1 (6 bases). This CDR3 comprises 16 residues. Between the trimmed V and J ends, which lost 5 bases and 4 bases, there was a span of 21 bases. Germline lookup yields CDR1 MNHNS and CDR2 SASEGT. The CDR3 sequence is CASSPGTLKLSYEQYF. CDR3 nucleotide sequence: TGTGCCAGCAGTCCCGGGACACTGAAATTATCTTACGAGCAGTACTTC.

In nucleotides, the CDR3 is TGTGCCATCAGAGGAAACCAGGGGTTCGGCACTGAAGCTTTCTTT. Translating gives CAIRGNQGFGTEAFF. V usage is TRBV10-3 and J usage is TRBJ1-1; D may be TRBD1 (6 bases). V gave up 6 bases and J gave up 4 bases, with 18 bases separating them. The CDR3 has 15 residues. Germline V gene sequence: CDR1 ENHRY, CDR2 SYGVKD.

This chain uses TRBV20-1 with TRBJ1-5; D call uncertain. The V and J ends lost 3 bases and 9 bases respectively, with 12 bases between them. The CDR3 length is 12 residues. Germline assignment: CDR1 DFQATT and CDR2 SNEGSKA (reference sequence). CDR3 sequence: CSASSGLRPQHF. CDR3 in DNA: TGCAGTGCTAGTTCCGGGTTAAGGCCCCAGCATTTT.

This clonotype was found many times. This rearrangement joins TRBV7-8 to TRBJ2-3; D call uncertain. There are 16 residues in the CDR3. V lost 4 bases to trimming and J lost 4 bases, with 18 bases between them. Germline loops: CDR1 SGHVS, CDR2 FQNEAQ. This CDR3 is CASSSPDRSWPDTQYF. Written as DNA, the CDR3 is TGTGCCAGCAGCTCTCCGGACCGAAGCTGGCCAGATACGCAGTATTTT. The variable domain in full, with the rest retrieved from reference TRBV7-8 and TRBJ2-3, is GAGVSQSPRYKVAKRGQDVALRCDPISGHVSLFWYQQALGQGPEFLTYFQNEAQLDKSGLPSDRFFAERPEGSVSTLKIQRTQQEDSAVYLCASSSPDRSWPDTQYFGPGTRLTVL.